This record looks at one TCR beta chain sequence and its context. Its specificity is unknown. The entry originates in a study of T cells after yellow fever vaccination. Overall study: When fractions had low cell numbers, they were prepared with SMART-Seq v4 Ultra Low Input. Broader study findings: Compared with primary, the secondary response was weaker and peaked at day 5, not 15. In FACS-sorted repertoires, abundant clonotypes from the bulk population could appear as contaminants. Most primary-vaccination clones reappeared after the booster (just under 98% CD4, 88% CD8).

The trim removed 1 base at V and 7 bases at J, leaving 10 bases unmatched. The CDR3 runs 16 residues. CDR1 is SGHRS, CDR2 YFSETQ, per germline. MiXCR, applied by TCRdb to the 5' RACE reads, yields one record per CDR3 protein. The sample includes around 320,000 distinct CDR3 sequences, around 11% seen only once; the top ten take approximately 3.3%. This rearrangement joins TRBV5-1 to TRBJ2-2; 7 nucleotides line up with TRBD2. The sample consisted of CD4+ T cells sorted from PBMCs, taken 45 days after the yellow fever booster vaccination. The TCR was taken from a man between 18 and 35 years old who received the YFV17D yellow fever vaccine. The CDR3 is CASSLQVTSLIGELFF. CDR3 bases: TGCGCCAGCAGCTTGCAGGTGACTAGCTTGATCGGGGAGCTGTTTTTT.